The entry that follows covers one TCR beta chain sequence. Its antigen is currently unknown. This sample is part of a study of cytomegalovirus exposure and HLA in healthy donors. Germline CDR1 SGHTA, CDR2 FQGNSA. Germline trimming cut 5 bases from V and 0 bases from J; bases unmatched to any gene: 10. The CDR3 has 17 residues. The PCR used 60 Vbeta and 13 Jbeta primers. TCRdb's copy holds only in-frame clones and misses some; the assay was immunoSEQ multiplex PCR. The table lists 160,000 or so clones, roughly 85% of them singletons. Points from the study as a whole: Serostatus for CMV was the only available immune exposure information. Analysis was performed later, and it showed HLA-associated TCR beta chains to be more clonally expanded than equally common others.

This chain links TRBV7-2 with TRBJ2-4; 7 bases fit TRBD2. This sequence originates from a man in his forties in good health and CMV-seronegative. Sequencing was done on a sample of PBMCs. CDR3 nucleotides: TGTGCCAGCAGCCACCGGGGGGACTTTTTAGCCAAAAACATTCAGTACTTC. It is translated as CASSHRGDFLAKNIQYF.